The 9 T cell receptor beta chains below all came from one sample that was sequenced in a study of OX40 agonist ivuxolimab in advanced cancers. The data were produced by immunoSEQ multiplex PCR, yet TCRdb's version contains in-frame clones alone and is incomplete. The sample carries about 48,000 clones, under 85% recorded once. Specimen: CD4+ or CD8+ T cells sorted from blood, collected in a trial of the OX40 agonist ivuxolimab. These receptors originate from an adult with an advanced solid tumor such as melanoma, head and neck, liver or kidney cancer.

The chain combines TRBV27 with TRBJ2-1; 9 bases line up with TRBD2. This CDR3 region has 20 residues. Germline CDR1 MNHEY, CDR2 SMNVEV (reference sequence). V shed 3 bases and J 1 base; nucleotides not matched to a gene: 16. The CDR3 here is CASSFRGGGGFLLSYNEQFF. As DNA, the CDR3 is TGTGCCAGCAGTTTTAGGGGCGGGGGGGGCTTTTTATTGTCCTACAATGAGCAGTTCTTC.

This chain links TRBV19 with TRBJ2-3; D is unclear. Trimming took off 1 base at V and 9 bases at J, with 11 bases between the two ends. CDR1 and CDR2 from the germline V gene are LNHDA and SQIVND (reference sequence). The CDR3 consists of 13 residues. CDR3 in amino acids: CASSIVYRDTQYF. The CDR3 DNA sequence: TGTGCCAGTAGTATAGTATATCGAGACACGCAGTATTTT.

J is TRBJ1-2 and V is TRBV5-4, with D unclear. Germline V CDR1 and CDR2: SGHNT, YYREEE (reference sequence). Trimming removed 0 bases at V and 4 bases at J, with 10 bases between. The CDR3 extends over 14 amino acids. As DNA, the CDR3 is TGTGCCAGCAGCTTGGACGGGCAACCCTATGGCTACACCTTC. Amino acids: CASSLDGQPYGYTF. The variable domain in full, with the rest retrieved from reference TRBV5-4 and TRBJ1-2, is ETGVTQSPTHLIKTRGQQVTLRCSSQSGHNTVSWYQQALGQGPQFIFQYYREEENGRGNFPPRFSGLQFPNYSSELNVNALELDDSALYLCASSLDGQPYGYTFGSGTRLTVV.

This chain connects TRBV7-9 to TRBJ2-5; 7 bases line up with TRBD1. Germline V gene lookup returns CDR1 SEHNR and CDR2 FQNEAQ (reference sequence). Trimming took 5 bases from V and 12 from J; bases not matched to a gene: 9. This CDR3 is built from 12 residues. The CDR3 DNA reads TGTGCCAGCAGCCAACAACGACAGGGAAAGTACTTC. Translation gives CASSQQRQGKYF.

The chain combines TRBV20-1 with TRBJ1-2, with D hard to call. Germline assignment: CDR1 DFQATT and CDR2 SNEGSKA (reference sequence). The CDR3 runs to 11 residues. V was pared by 8 bases and J by 0 bases, with 7 bases between. As DNA, the CDR3 is TGCAGTTTTTACACTAACTATGGCTACACCTTC. Translation: CSFYTNYGYTF.

The V call is TRBV29-1, the J call TRBJ1-1, with 7 bases aligning to TRBD1. CDR3 length equals 14 residues. Germline-derived CDR1 and CDR2 are SQVTM and ANQGSEA. With V trimmed by 7 bases and J by 5 bases, 13 bases remained unmatched. The CDR3 sequence: CSATERGQGTEAFF. The CDR3 nucleotides read TGCAGCGCAACAGAGAGGGGGCAGGGGACTGAAGCTTTCTTT.

This chain joins TRBV6-6 and TRBJ2-7, with unresolved D. Trimming took 5 bases from V and 3 from J, leaving 14 bases between them. The CDR3 has 14 amino acids. CDR1 and CDR2 from the germline V gene are MNHNY and SVGAGI (reference sequence). In DNA form, the CDR3 reads TGTGCCAGCAGTAGTTCTCCGGTTATCTACGAGCAGTACTTC. Translating gives CASSSSPVIYEQYF.

The CDR3: CASSLGGGRASGGNTIYF. The DNA for the CDR3 is TGTGCCAGCAGCTTGGGAGGGGGTCGTGCTTCGGGAGGAAACACCATATATTTT. This chain uses TRBV5-5 with TRBJ1-3; maybe TRBD1 (6 bases). Germline lookup yields CDR1 SGHKS and CDR2 YYEKEE (reference sequence). The CDR3 consists of 18 residues. V shed 0 bases and J shed 4 bases, with 20 bases lying between them.

The chain employs TRBV20-1 and TRBJ1-2, with 7 bases that match TRBD1. The CDR3 is made up of 11 amino acids. The junction had 7 bases not matched to a gene; V was cut back by 7 bases and J by 8 bases. Looked up from germline, CDR1 is DFQATT and CDR2 is SNEGSKA (reference sequence). CDR3 nucleotides: TGCAGTGGGCCCGACAGGGTCGGCTACACCTTC. Its protein product is CSGPDRVGYTF.